Each of the 27 T cell receptor beta chains below was sequenced from the same sample in a study of blood T cells in healthy people across ages. A sample-barcoded 5' primer and a J-beta primer mix were used in a second PCR of roughly 6 to 11 cycles. MiXCR was run by TCRdb on the 5' RACE reads, yielding one entry per CDR3 protein. The repertoire holds 600,000 to 1,000,000 distinct CDR3 sequences, with 58% as singletons. Material for sequencing was blood. The receptors stem from a man aged 30-40 years in good health.

This clonotype was seen more than once but under ten times. The rearrangement links TRBV29-1 to TRBJ2-5, with TRBD2 identical over 9 bases. The CDR3 loop spans 10 amino acids. Germline V lookup: CDR1 SQVTM, CDR2 ANQGSEA. In DNA, the CDR3 is TGCGTAGCGGGAGACGAGACCCAGTACTTC. Translation gives CVAGDETQYF. Looking up the rest from reference TRBV29-1 and TRBJ2-5 gives the full variable domain: SAVISQKPSRDICQRGTSLTIQCQVDSQVTMMFWYRQQPGQSLTLIATANQGSEATYESGFVIDKFPISRPNLTFSTLTVSNMSPEDSSIYLCVAGDETQYFGPGTRLLVL.

The rearrangement uses TRBV20-1 and TRBJ2-1; TRBD1 matches at 9 bases. V gave up 4 bases and J gave up 4 bases; unmatched junction bases: 8. Looked up from germline, CDR1 is DFQATT and CDR2 is SNEGSKA (reference sequence). The CDR3 totals 15 residues. CDR3 nucleotide sequence: TGCAGTGCTACCTACCGGGACAGGGCTTACAATGAGCAGTTCTTC. The encoded protein is CSATYRDRAYNEQFF.

The chain combines TRBV20-1 with TRBJ1-2; D perhaps matches TRBD1 (5 bases). V shed 1 base and J shed 8 bases, with 20 bases lying between them. Germline values: CDR1 DFQATT, CDR2 SNEGSKA (reference sequence). CDR3 length equals 15 residues. The CDR3 loop reads CSARGDGLGGQGYTF. The CDR3 region has the DNA TGCAGTGCTAGAGGGGACGGTCTAGGTGGACAAGGCTACACCTTC.

The V and J genes are TRBV2 and TRBJ1-4; tentative D call: TRBD1 (6 bases). V was pared by 9 bases and J by 2 bases, with 10 bases between. The germline CDR1 and CDR2 sequences are SNHLY and FYNNEI. The CDR3 length is 13 residues. The CDR3 nucleotides are TGTGCCAGTGACAGGTGGACTAATGAAAAACTGTTTTTT. Residues: CASDRWTNEKLFF.

Remarks on this clonotype: Germline and junction disagree at one end, which may indicate a read error. CDR3 sequence reads: CAARDFREAQYF. The CDR3 bases are TGTGCCGCCAGGGATTTTCGGGAGGCCCAGTACTTC. The gene calls are TRBV24-1 and TRBJ2-5, with 7 positions matching TRBD2. The CDR3 has 12 amino acids. Germline V lookup: CDR1 KGHDR, CDR2 SFDVKD.

This clonotype was seen only once. This chain uses TRBV7-2 with TRBJ2-7; 9 bases line up with TRBD1. The germline V gene encodes CDR1 SGHTA and CDR2 FQGNSA. This CDR3 is built from 13 residues. V lost 4 bases to trimming and J lost 6 bases; unmatched junction nucleotides: 4. This chain's CDR3 is CASSSGQGLEQYF. For the CDR3, the DNA is TGTGCCAGCAGCTCAGGACAGGGGCTCGAGCAGTACTTC.

The CDR3 region is CASSFSSTGNNEQFF. The CDR3 DNA sequence: TGTGCCAGCAGCTTCTCCTCCACAGGGAACAATGAGCAGTTCTTC. The J gene is TRBJ2-1, the V gene TRBV9; weak D call: TRBD1 (6 bases). In germline, CDR1 is SGDLS, CDR2 YYNGEE. V was pared by 4 bases and J by 5 bases, with 16 bases between. The CDR3 contains 15 residues.

The chain has TRBV7-2 and TRBJ2-3, with 14 bases aligning to TRBD2. The V gene's germline CDR1 is SGHTA and CDR2 FQGNSA. The length of the CDR3 is 18 residues. V shed 5 bases, J shed 0 bases, and the junction held 7 bases outside the gene matches. The CDR3 loop is CASSIGLAGGASTDTQYF. Here the CDR3 DNA reads TGTGCCAGCAGCATCGGACTAGCGGGGGGTGCTAGCACAGATACGCAGTATTTT.

The sample holds a few counts of this clonotype. The chain joins TRBV5-5 to TRBJ1-2, with no clear D. CDR3 length equals 13 residues. Trimming took 1 base from V and 2 from J, leaving 6 bases between them. CDR1 is SGHKS and CDR2 is YYEKEE in the germline V gene (reference sequence). DNA for the CDR3: TGTGCCAGCAGCTTGTATCCCAACTATGGCTACACCTTC. It specifies CASSLYPNYGYTF.

Note on this clonotype: One junction end does not reproduce the germline sequence, and a read error may be involved. The V call is TRBV7-2, the J call TRBJ1-5, with unresolved D. Per the germline V gene, CDR1 is SGHTA and CDR2 is FQGNSA. The CDR3 runs 15 residues. The CDR3 sequence: CVSSLDGVSNQPQHF. In DNA form, the CDR3 reads TGTGTCAGCAGCTTAGACGGAGTAAGCAATCAGCCCCAGCATTTT. Full variable domain (outside the CDR3, taken from reference TRBV7-2 and TRBJ1-5): GAGVSQSPSNKVTEKGKDVELRCDPISGHTALYWYRQSLGQGLEFLIYFQGNSAPDKSGLPSDRFSAERTGGSVSTLTIQRTQQEDSAVYLCVSSLDGVSNQPQHFGDGTRLSIL.

The chain recombines TRBV7-2 with TRBJ2-7; 11 bases agree with TRBD2. The CDR3 is 16 amino acids. Unmatched junction bases numbered 9, after V lost 1 base and J lost 7 bases. Germline-derived CDR1 and CDR2 are SGHTA and FQGNSA. The CDR3 DNA reads TGTGCCAGCAGCTTAGTTTTAGCGGGGGGGCCTGATGAGCAGTACTTC. This encodes CASSLVLAGGPDEQYF.

On this clonotype itself: One base away lies a much larger clone, so this may be a sequencing read error. The J gene is TRBJ2-5, the V gene TRBV7-2; no definite D call. Deletions cut 8 bases from V and 11 bases from J, with 21 bases between. Germline V gives CDR1 SGHTA, CDR2 FQGNSA. This CDR3 is 13 amino acids long. The CDR3 coding sequence is TGTGCCAGCGCCACGATAATCTCGAATGAGCAGTACTTC. It is translated as CASATIISNEQYF. The variable domain in full, completed from reference TRBV7-2 and TRBJ2-5, reads GAGVSQSPSNKVTEKGKDVELRCDPISGHTALYWYRQSLGQGLEFLIYFQGNSAPDKSGLPSDRFSAERTGGSVSTLTIQRTQQEDSAVYLCASATIISNEQYFGPGTRLLVL.

V usage is TRBV29-1 and J usage is TRBJ2-3; a weak D match, TRBD2 (7 bases). V was cut by 0 bases and J by 9 bases, with 13 bases left in between. Germline CDR1 is SQVTM and CDR2 is ANQGSEA. The CDR3 runs 13 residues. CDR3 sequence (DNA): TGCAGCGTTGAAGAAGGGGGAGGGTTAACGCAGTATTTT. As protein: CSVEEGGGLTQYF.

The chain links TRBV6-2 or TRBV6-3 to TRBJ2-7; D possibly matches TRBD1 or TRBD2 (5 bases each). The J call may be faulty, since TRBJ2-5 better matches the DNA end. This CDR3 has 16 amino acids. CDR1 and CDR2 (germline): MNHEY, SVGEGT. The CDR3 sequence: CASIPPGRSTRETQYF. The CDR3 nucleotides are TGTGCCAGCATTCCACCGGGACGTAGCACCCGAGAGACCCAGTACTTC.

This clonotype came up a few times. The rearrangement links TRBV7-9 to TRBJ1-2; no clear D. Trimming stripped 5 bases from V and 3 bases from J, with 7 bases between. The CDR3 length is 12 residues. CDR1 and CDR2 from the germline V gene are SEHNR and FQNEAQ (reference sequence). The CDR3 region has the DNA TGTGCCAGCAGCCGCGGACACTATGGCTACACCTTC. Translating it yields CASSRGHYGYTF.

The chain is built from TRBV20-1 and TRBJ2-1; 10 nucleotides match TRBD2. Germline loops: CDR1 DFQATT, CDR2 SNEGSKA (reference sequence). Trimming removed 0 bases from V and 10 bases from J; junction bases left unmatched: 9. CDR3 length equals 15 residues. CDR3 nucleotides: TGCAGTGCTAGAGATCTGCTAGCGGGAGCGTCGGAGCAGTTCTTC. It is translated as CSARDLLAGASEQFF.

A note on this clonotype: A much larger clonotype is one base distant, so this may be a read error. The CDR3 spells CSAVSDSSYSDTQYF. In DNA form, the CDR3 reads TGCAGTGCCGTATCGGACAGCTCTTACTCAGATACGCAGTATTTT. The chain links TRBV20-1 to TRBJ2-3; TRBD1 might be the D (6 bases). CDR3 size: 15 residues. Trimming shortened V by 6 bases and J by 4 bases, and 20 bases separated the two germline ends. CDR1 DFQATT and CDR2 SNEGSKA come from the germline V gene (reference sequence).

The genes are TRBV27 and TRBJ2-1; D might be TRBD1 or TRBD2, each matching 6 bases. Trimming took 5 bases from V and 7 from J, leaving 18 bases between them. The CDR3 runs to 15 residues. Germline CDR1 and CDR2: MNHEY and SMNVEV (reference sequence). The CDR3 DNA reads as TGTGCCAGCAGTCCAACCCTAGGGGGGCGTAATGAGCAGTTCTTC. Translated: CASSPTLGGRNEQFF.

The chain has TRBV4-2 and TRBJ2-3, with 10 nucleotides matching TRBD2. The CDR3 covers 17 residues. The germline V gene has CDR1 LGHNA and CDR2 YNFKEQ. Trimming at V came to 8 bases and at J to 2 bases, leaving 13 bases not matched to a gene. The CDR3 region is CASSLGGLAGVTDTQYF. The CDR3, as DNA: TGTGCCAGCTCTCTAGGGGGGCTAGCGGGGGTCACAGATACGCAGTATTTT.

The rearrangement uses TRBV20-1 and TRBJ2-7, with TRBD2 identical over 9 bases. CDR3 length: 14 residues. From germline, CDR1 is DFQATT and CDR2 SNEGSKA (reference sequence). V trimming: 3 bases; J trimming: 4 bases; junction bases outside the gene matches: 7. The CDR3 protein is CSASERGDPYEQYF. The CDR3 DNA follows: TGCAGTGCTAGTGAGCGGGGGGATCCTTACGAGCAGTACTTC.

The chain is built from TRBV20-1 and TRBJ2-7; possible D gene TRBD1, 7 bases. CDR3 length: 11 amino acids. Germline V gives CDR1 DFQATT, CDR2 SNEGSKA (reference sequence). CDR3 protein: CSLLQGGEQYF. The CDR3 DNA is TGCAGCCTTCTCCAGGGGGGCGAGCAGTACTTC.

As regards this clonotype: Germline is not matched at one junction end, which may reflect a read error. The CDR3 here is CSATPTGYRGYTF. The CDR3 DNA is TGCAGTGCTACTCCGACAGGTTATCGTGGCTACACATTC. V and J are TRBV20-1 and TRBJ1-2; D possibly corresponds to TRBD1 (6 bases). The CDR3 runs 13 residues. Germline V gene data show CDR1 as DFQATT and CDR2 as SNEGSKA (reference sequence).

This clonotype occurred once. V usage is TRBV12-3 or TRBV12-4 and J usage is TRBJ2-5, with 7 bases aligning to TRBD1. J was trimmed by 5 bases and V by 8 bases; bases with no gene match: 14. This CDR3 comprises 15 residues. CDR3: CASAPTDRVHETQYF. CDR3 bases: TGTGCCAGCGCTCCAACTGACAGGGTTCATGAGACCCAGTACTTC.

V is TRBV5-1 and J is TRBJ2-2; the D gene is possibly TRBD1 (6 bases). The CDR3 is 14 residues long. Germline V gene lookup returns CDR1 SGHRS and CDR2 YFSETQ. V shed 9 bases and J shed 1 base, with 13 bases lying between them. CDR3 bases: TGCGCCACCAAAGCGACAGGGAACACCGGGGAGCTGTTTTTT. This gives the protein CATKATGNTGELFF. Filled out from reference TRBV5-1 and TRBJ2-2, the complete variable domain reads KAGVTQTPRYLIKTRGQQVTLSCSPISGHRSVSWYQQTPGQGLQFLFEYFSETQRNKGNFPGRFSGRQFSNSRSEMNVSTLELGDSALYLCATKATGNTGELFFGEGSRLTVL.

This clonotype came up a few times. The chain links TRBV11-2 to TRBJ2-1, with 8 bases matching TRBD2. V lost 4 bases, J lost 7 bases, and 21 bases stayed unmatched. Germline V gene data show CDR1 as SGHAT and CDR2 as FQNNGV. The CDR3 contains 19 residues. The CDR3 protein is CASSSGVGTSITGGNEQFF. CDR3 bases: TGTGCCAGCAGCTCAGGCGTCGGGACTAGTATCACGGGAGGTAATGAGCAGTTCTTC.

There are a few counts of this clonotype. The chain uses TRBV28 and TRBJ2-5; no reliable D call. Trimming removed 6 bases from V and 5 bases from J, with 19 bases in between. Germline-derived CDR1 and CDR2 are MDHEN and SYDVKM. CDR3 size: 15 residues. This chain's CDR3 is CASSPGREFLETQYF. CDR3 nucleotide sequence: TGTGCCAGCAGCCCCGGAAGGGAATTCTTGGAGACCCAGTACTTC.

The V call is TRBV4-1, the J call TRBJ2-1, with TRBD2 identical over 9 bases. The CDR3 totals 17 residues. V was clipped by 1 base and J by 5 bases; unmatched bases: 9. Looked up from germline, CDR1 is MGHRA and CDR2 is YSYEKL. In DNA, the CDR3 is TGCGCCAGCAGCCAAGGCCGCGGGGGGGCTTCCGACAATGAGCAGTTCTTC. Translating gives CASSQGRGGASDNEQFF.